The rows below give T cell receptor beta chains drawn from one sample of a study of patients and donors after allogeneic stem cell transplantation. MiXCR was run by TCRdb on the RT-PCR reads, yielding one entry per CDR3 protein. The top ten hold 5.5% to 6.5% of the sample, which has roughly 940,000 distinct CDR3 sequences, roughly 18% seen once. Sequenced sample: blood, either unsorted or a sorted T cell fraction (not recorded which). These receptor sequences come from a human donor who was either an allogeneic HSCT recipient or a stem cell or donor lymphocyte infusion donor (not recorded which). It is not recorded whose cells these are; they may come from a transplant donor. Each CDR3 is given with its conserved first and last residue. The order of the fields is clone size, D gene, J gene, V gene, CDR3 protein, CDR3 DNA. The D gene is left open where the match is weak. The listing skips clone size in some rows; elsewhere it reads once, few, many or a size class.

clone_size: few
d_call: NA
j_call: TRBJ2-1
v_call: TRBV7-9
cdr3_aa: CASSPRLGVVHEQFF
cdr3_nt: TGTGCCAGCAGCCCCCGCCTCGGGGTTGTCCATGAGCAGTTCTTC

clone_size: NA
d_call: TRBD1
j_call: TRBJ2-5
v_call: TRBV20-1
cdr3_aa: CSALRTGRETQYF
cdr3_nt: TGCAGTGCCCTCAGGACAGGGCGAGAGACCCAGTACTTC

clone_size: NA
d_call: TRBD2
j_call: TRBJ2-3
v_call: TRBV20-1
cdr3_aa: CSATSGSPDTQYF
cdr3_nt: TGCAGTGCGACAAGCGGGAGCCCAGATACGCAGTATTTT

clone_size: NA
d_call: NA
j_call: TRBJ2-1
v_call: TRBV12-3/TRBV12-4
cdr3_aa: CASSLGGIEQFF
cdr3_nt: TGTGCCAGCAGTTTAGGGGGAATTGAGCAGTTCTTC

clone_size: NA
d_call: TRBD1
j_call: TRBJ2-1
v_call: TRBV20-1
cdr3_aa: CSASLRDRGLDEQFF
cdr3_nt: TGCAGTGCTAGCCTCCGGGACAGGGGTTTGGATGAGCAGTTCTTC

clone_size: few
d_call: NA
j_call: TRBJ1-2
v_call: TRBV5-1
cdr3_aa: CASGSARAGYTF
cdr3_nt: TGCGCCAGCGGATCCGCCAGGGCTGGCTACACCTTC

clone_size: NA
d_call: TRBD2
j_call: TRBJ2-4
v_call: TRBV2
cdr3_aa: CASSEAGLAGASKSKNIQYF
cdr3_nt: TGTGCCAGCAGTGAAGCGGGACTAGCGGGAGCATCGAAATCCAAAAACATTCAGTACTTC

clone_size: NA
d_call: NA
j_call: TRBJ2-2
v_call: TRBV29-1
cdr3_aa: CSVPGRGVTGELFF
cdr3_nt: TGCAGCGTTCCGGGGAGGGGGGTGACCGGGGAGCTGTTTTTT

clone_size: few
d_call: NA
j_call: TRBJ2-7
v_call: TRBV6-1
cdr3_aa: CASTGGLTYEQYF
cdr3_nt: TGTGCCAGCACCGGGGGGCTAACCTACGAGCAGTACTTC

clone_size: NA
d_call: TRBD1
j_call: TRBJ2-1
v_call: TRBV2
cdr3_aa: CASRTDRGLNNEQFF
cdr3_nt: TGTGCCAGCAGAACGGACAGGGGGCTAAACAATGAGCAGTTCTTC

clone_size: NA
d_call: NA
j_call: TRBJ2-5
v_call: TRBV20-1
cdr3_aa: CSARDLGFQETQYF
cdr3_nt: TGCAGTGCTAGAGATCTCGGCTTCCAAGAGACCCAGTACTTC

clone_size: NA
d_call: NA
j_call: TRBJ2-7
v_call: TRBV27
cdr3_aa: CASSLPGSSYDQYF
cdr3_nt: TGTGCCAGCAGTTTACCAGGGAGCTCCTACGACCAGTACTTC

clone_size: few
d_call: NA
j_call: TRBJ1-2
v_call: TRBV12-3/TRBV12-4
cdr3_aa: CASSSPREGHYGYTF
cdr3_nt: TGTGCCAGCAGTTCCCCCCGGGAAGGCCACTATGGCTACACCTTC

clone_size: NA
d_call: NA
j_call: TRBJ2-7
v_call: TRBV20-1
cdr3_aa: CSASHREALSYEQYF
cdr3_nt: TGCAGTGCTAGCCACAGGGAAGCCCTCTCCTACGAGCAGTACTTC

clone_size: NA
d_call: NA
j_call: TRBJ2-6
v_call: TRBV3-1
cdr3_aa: CASRASGSSSGANVLTF
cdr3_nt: TGTGCCAGCAGAGCCAGCGGCTCAAGCTCTGGGGCCAACGTCCTGACTTTC

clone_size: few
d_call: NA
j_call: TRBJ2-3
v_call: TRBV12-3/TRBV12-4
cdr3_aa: CASSSGSRSGTDTQYF
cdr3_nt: TGTGCCAGCAGTTCAGGTAGTAGGTCCGGCACAGATACGCAGTATTTT

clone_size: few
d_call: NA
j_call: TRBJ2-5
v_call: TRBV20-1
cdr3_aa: CSASRSSPQETQYF
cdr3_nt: TGCAGTGCTAGTCGATCTAGCCCTCAAGAGACCCAGTACTTC

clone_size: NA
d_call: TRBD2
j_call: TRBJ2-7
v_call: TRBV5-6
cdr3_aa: CASTRASGPYEQYF
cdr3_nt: TGTGCCAGCACTCGGGCTAGCGGGCCCTACGAGCAGTACTTC

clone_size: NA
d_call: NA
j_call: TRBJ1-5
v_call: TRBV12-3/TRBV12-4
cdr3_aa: CASSHTDRYNQPQHF
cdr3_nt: TGTGCCAGCAGTCATACCGACAGATACAATCAGCCCCAGCATTTT

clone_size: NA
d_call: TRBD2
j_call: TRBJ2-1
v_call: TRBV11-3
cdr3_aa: CASSLEARGRDANEQFF
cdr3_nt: TGTGCCAGCAGCTTAGAGGCCCGCGGGAGGGACGCAAATGAGCAGTTCTTC

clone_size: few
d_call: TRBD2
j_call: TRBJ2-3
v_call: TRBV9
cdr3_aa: CASSDLVGGDTQYF
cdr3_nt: TGTGCCAGCAGCGACCTGGTCGGGGGGGATACGCAGTATTTT

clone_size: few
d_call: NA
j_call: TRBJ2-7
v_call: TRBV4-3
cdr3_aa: CASSHRDTQEQYF
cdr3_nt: TGCGCCAGCAGCCATCGGGACACCCAGGAGCAGTACTTC

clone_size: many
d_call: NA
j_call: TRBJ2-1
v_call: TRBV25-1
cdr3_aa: CASTRGNEQFF
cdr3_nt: TGTGCCAGCACTAGGGGGAATGAGCAGTTCTTC

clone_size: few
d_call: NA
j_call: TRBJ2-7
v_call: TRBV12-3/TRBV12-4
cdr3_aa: CASSLRDNYYEQYF
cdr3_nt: TGTGCCAGCAGCCTCAGGGACAACTACTACGAGCAGTACTTC

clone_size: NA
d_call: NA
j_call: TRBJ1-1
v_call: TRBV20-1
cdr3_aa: CSARGVLGEAFF
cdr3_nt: TGCAGTGCTAGAGGGGTATTAGGGGAAGCTTTCTTT

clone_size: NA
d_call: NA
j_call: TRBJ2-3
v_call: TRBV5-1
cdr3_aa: CASSTSGTLADTQYF
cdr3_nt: TGCGCCAGCAGCACCTCCGGGACTTTGGCAGATACGCAGTATTTT

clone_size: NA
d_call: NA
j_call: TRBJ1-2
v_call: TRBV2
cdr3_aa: CASHLQSSNYGYTF
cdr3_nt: TGTGCCAGCCACCTACAGAGTTCTAACTATGGCTACACCTTC

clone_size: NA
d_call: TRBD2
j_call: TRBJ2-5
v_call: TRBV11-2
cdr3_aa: CASSLSRRGTSAEETQYF
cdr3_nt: TGTGCCAGCAGCTTAAGTAGGCGCGGGACTAGCGCTGAAGAGACCCAGTACTTC

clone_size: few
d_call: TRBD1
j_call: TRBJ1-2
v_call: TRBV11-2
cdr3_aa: CASSSFSGTGQGSGYTF
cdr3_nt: TGTGCCAGCAGCTCCTTTTCCGGGACAGGGCAGGGGTCTGGCTACACCTTC

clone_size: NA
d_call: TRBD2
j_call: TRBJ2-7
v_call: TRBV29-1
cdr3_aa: CSALTSGNYEQYF
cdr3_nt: TGCAGCGCCCTGACTAGCGGGAACTACGAGCAGTACTTC

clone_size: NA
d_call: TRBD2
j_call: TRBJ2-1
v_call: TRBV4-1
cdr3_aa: CASNLAGGPNEQFF
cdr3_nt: TGCGCCAGCAACCTAGCGGGAGGGCCCAATGAGCAGTTCTTC

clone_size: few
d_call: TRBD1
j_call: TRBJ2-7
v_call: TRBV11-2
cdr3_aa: CASSLALGQGYEQYF
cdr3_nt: TGTGCCAGCAGCTTAGCCCTAGGACAGGGCTACGAGCAGTACTTC

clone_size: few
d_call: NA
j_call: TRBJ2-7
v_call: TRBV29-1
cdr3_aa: CSVLPRLPSYEQYF
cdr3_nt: TGCAGCGTCCTTCCCAGGCTACCCTCCTACGAGCAGTACTTC

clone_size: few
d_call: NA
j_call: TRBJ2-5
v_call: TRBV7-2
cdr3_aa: CASSLYRVQTQYF
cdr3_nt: TGTGCCAGCAGCTTGTACAGGGTGCAGACCCAGTACTTC

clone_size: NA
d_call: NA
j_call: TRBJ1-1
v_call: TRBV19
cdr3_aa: CASSIVIHTEAFF
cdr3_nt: TGTGCCAGTAGTATTGTTATTCACACTGAAGCTTTCTTT

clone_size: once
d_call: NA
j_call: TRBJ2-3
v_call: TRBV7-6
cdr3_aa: CASSLASLVGTVTQYF
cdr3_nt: TGTGCCAGCAGCTTAGCAAGCCTAGTCGGCACAGTTACGCAGTATTTT

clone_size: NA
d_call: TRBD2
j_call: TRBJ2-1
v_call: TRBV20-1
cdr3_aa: CSATDVAGFHEQFF
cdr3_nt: TGCAGTGCAACCGATGTAGCGGGATTTCATGAGCAGTTCTTC

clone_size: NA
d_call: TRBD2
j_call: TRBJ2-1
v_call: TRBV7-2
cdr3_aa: CASSSWTSGNNEQFF
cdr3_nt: TGTGCCAGCAGCTCGTGGACTAGCGGAAACAATGAGCAGTTCTTC

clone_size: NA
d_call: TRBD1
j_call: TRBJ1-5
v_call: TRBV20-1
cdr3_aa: CSARDLTGAHSNQPQHF
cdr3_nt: TGCAGTGCTAGAGACCTAACAGGGGCGCATAGCAATCAGCCCCAGCATTTT

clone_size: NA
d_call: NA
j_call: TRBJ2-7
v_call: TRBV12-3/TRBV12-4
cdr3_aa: CASSWTASEEQYF
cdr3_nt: TGTGCCAGCAGTTGGACTGCCTCTGAGGAGCAGTACTTC

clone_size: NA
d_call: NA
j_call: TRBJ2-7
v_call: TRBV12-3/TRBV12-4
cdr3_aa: CASSRSRPARGGYEQYF
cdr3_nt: TGTGCCAGCAGCCGAAGTCGCCCCGCCCGGGGTGGTTACGAGCAGTACTTC

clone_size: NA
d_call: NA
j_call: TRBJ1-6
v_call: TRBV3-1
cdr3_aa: CASSQDRRYNSPLHF
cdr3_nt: TGTGCCAGCAGCCAAGACAGGCGCTATAATTCACCCCTCCACTTT